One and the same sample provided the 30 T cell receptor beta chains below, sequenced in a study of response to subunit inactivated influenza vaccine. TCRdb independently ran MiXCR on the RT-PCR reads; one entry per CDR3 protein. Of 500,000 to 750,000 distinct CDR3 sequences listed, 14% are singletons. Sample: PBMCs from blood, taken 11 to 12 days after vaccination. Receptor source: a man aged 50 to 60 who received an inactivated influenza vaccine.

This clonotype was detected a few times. Here the CDR3 DNA reads TGTGCCAGCAGTCACGGGACTCACGGTAATGAGCAGTTCTTC. As protein: CASSHGTHGNEQFF. This rearrangement joins TRBV27 to TRBJ2-1; a weak D match, TRBD2 (6 bases). V was pared by 5 bases and J by 7 bases, with 15 bases between. The CDR3 runs to 14 residues. Per the germline V gene, CDR1 is MNHEY and CDR2 is SMNVEV (reference sequence).

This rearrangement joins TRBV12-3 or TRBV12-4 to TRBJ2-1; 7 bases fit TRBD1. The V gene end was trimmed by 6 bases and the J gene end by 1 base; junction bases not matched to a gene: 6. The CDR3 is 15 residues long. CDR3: CASSQRGPSYNEQFF. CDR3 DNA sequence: TGTGCCAGCAGCCAAAGGGGGCCTTCCTACAATGAGCAGTTCTTC.

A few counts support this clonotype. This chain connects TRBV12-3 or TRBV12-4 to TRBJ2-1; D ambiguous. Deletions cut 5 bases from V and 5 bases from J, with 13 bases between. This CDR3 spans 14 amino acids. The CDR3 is CASSTVRSNNEQFF. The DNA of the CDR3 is TGTGCCAGCAGTACGGTGAGGTCCAACAATGAGCAGTTCTTC.

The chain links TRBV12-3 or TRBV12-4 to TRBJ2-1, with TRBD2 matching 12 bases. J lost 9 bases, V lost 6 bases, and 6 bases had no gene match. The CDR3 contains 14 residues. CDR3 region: CASSPSGGATEQFF. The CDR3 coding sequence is TGTGCCAGCAGCCCTAGCGGGGGGGCGACTGAGCAGTTCTTC.

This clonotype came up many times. The CDR3 protein is CSARVGGGYNEQFF. The CDR3 region has the DNA TGCAGTGCTAGAGTCGGGGGGGGCTACAATGAGCAGTTCTTC. The rearrangement uses TRBV20-1 and TRBJ2-1; 8 positions match TRBD2. The CDR3 runs to 14 residues. V gave up 1 base and J gave up 3 bases; unmatched junction bases: 2. Germline-derived CDR1 and CDR2 are DFQATT and SNEGSKA (reference sequence).

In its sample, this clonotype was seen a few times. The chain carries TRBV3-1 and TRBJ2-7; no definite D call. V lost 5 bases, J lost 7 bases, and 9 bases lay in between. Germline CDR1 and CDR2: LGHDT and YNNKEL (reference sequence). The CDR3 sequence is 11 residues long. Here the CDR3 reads CASSFRREQYF. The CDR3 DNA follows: TGTGCCAGCAGCTTCCGAAGGGAGCAGTACTTC.

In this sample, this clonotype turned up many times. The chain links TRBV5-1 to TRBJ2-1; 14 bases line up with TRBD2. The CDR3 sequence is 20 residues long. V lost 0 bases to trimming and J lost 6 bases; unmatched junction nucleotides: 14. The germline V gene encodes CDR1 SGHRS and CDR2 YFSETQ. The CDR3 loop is CASSLGQVGTSGRSLNEQFF. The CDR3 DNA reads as TGCGCCAGCAGCTTGGGACAGGTCGGGACTAGCGGGAGATCTCTCAATGAGCAGTTCTTC.

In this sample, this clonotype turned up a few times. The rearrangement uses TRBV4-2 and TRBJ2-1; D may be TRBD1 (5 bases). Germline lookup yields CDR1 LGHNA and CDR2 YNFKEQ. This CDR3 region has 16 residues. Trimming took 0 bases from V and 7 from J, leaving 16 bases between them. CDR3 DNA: TGTGCCAGCAGCCAAGATCATAGGGGTGGATGGAATGAGCAGTTCTTC. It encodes CASSQDHRGGWNEQFF.

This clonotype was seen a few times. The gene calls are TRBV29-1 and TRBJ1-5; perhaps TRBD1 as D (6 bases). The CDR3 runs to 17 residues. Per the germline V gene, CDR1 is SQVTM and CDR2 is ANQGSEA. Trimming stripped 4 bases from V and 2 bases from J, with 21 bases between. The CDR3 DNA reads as TGCAGCGTTGCGAAGGGGGGGGTGCGGGGCGGCAATCAGCCCCAGCATTTT. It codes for CSVAKGGVRGGNQPQHF.

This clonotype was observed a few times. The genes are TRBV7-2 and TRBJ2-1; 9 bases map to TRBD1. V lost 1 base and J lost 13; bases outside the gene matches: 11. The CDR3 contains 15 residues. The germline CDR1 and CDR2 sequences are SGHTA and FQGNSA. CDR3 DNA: TGTGCCAGCAGCTTAGACGATCGTTTGGGACAGGGACAGTTCTTC. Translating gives CASSLDDRLGQGQFF.

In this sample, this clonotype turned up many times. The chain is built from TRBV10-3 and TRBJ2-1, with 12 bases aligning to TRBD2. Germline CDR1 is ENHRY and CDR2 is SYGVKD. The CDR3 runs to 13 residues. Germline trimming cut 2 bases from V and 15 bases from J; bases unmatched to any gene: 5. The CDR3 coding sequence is TGTGCCATCAGTGAGCTAGCGGGGGGGCCCCGGTTCTTC. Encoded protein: CAISELAGGPRFF.

CDR3 residues: CASSTGTSEYEQYF. The CDR3 coding sequence is TGTGCCAGCAGTACCGGGACTAGCGAATACGAGCAGTACTTC. The chain carries TRBV28 and TRBJ2-7, with 10 positions matching TRBD2. The length of the CDR3 is 14 residues. CDR1 and CDR2 (germline): MDHEN, SYDVKM. V shed 5 bases and J 4 bases; nucleotides not matched to a gene: 5. Full variable domain (outside the CDR3, taken from reference TRBV28 and TRBJ2-7): DVKVTQSSRYLVKRTGEKVFLECVQDMDHENMFWYRQDPGLGLRLIYFSYDVKMKEKGDIPEGYSVSREKKERFSLILESASTNQTSMYLCASSTGTSEYEQYFGPGTRLTVT.

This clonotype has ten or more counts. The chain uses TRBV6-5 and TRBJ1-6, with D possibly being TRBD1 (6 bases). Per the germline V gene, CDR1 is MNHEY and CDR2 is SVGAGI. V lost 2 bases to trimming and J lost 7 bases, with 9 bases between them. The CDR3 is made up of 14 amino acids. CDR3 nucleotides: TGTGCCAGCAGTTACCGACAGGCAAATTCACCCCTCCACTTT. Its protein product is CASSYRQANSPLHF.

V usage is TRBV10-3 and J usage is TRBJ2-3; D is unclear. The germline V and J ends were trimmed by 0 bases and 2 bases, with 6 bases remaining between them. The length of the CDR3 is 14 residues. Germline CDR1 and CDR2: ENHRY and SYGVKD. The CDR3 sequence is CAISESHLTDTQYF. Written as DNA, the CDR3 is TGTGCCATCAGTGAGTCGCACCTCACAGATACGCAGTATTTT.

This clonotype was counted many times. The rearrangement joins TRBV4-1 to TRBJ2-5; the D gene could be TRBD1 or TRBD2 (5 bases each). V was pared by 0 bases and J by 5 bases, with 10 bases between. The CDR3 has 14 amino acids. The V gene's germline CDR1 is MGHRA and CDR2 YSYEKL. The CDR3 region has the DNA TGCGCCAGCAGCCAAGATCCGGGGCGGGAGACCCAGTACTTC. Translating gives CASSQDPGRETQYF.

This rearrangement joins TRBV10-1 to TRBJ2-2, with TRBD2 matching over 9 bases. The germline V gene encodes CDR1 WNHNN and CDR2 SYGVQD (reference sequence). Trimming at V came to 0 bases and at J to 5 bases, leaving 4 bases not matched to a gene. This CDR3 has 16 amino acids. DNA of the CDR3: TGCGCCAGCAGTGAGTCGCGGACTAGCGCTACCGGGGAGCTGTTTTTT. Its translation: CASSESRTSATGELFF.

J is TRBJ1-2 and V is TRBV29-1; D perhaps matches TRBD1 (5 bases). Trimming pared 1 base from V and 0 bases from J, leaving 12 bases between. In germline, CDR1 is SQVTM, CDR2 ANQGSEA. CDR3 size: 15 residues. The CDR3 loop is CSVEGGYAANYGYTF. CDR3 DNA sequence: TGCAGCGTTGAAGGGGGGTATGCGGCTAACTATGGCTACACCTTC.

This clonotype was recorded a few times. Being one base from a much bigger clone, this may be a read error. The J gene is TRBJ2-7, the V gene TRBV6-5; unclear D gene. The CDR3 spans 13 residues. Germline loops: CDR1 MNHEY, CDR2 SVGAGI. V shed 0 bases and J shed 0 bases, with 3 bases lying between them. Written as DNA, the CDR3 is TGTGCCAGCAGTTACTCGGCCTCCTACGAGCAGTACTTC. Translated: CASSYSASYEQYF.

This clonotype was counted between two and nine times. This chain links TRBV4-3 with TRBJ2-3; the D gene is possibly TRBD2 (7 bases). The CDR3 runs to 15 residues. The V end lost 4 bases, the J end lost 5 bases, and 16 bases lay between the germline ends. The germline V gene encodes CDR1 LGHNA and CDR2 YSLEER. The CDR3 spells CASSRGGGGIDTQYF. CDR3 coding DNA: TGCGCCAGCAGCCGGGGAGGGGGGGGAATAGATACGCAGTATTTT.

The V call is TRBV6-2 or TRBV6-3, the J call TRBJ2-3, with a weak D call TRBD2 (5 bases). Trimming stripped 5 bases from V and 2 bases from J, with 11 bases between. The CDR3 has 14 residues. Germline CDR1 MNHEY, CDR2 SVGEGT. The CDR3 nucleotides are TGTGCCAGCAGTCAACTAGATTTCACAGATACGCAGTATTTT. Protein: CASSQLDFTDTQYF.

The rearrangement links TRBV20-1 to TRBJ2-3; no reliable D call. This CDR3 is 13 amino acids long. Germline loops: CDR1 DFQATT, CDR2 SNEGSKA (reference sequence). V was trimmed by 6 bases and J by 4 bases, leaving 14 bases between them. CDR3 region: CSATGDAADTQYF. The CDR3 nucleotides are TGCAGTGCCACGGGCGACGCGGCAGATACGCAGTATTTT.

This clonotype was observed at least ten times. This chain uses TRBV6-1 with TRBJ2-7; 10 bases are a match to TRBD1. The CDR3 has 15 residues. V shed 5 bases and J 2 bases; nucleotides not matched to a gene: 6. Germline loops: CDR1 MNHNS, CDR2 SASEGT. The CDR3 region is CASSPRQGAAYEQYF. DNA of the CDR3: TGTGCCAGCAGTCCGCGACAGGGGGCGGCCTACGAGCAGTACTTC.

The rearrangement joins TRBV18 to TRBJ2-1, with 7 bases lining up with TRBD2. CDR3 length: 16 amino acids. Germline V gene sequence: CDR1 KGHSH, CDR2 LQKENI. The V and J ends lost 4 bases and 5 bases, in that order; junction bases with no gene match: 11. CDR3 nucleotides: TGTGCCAGCTCACGAGCTAGCGGACAAGGTAACAATGAGCAGTTCTTC. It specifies CASSRASGQGNNEQFF.

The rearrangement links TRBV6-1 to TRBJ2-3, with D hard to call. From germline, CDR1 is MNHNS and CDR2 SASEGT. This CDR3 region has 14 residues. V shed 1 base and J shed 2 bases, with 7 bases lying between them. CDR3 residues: CASSEGHLTDTQYF. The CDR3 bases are TGTGCCAGCAGTGAAGGGCACCTCACAGATACGCAGTATTTT.

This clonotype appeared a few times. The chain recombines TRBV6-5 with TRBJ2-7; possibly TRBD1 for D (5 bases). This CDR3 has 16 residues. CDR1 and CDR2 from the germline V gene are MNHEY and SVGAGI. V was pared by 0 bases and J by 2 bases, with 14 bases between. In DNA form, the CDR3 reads TGTGCCAGCAGTTACTCGATAGGACACAAAACCTACGAGCAGTACTTC. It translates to CASSYSIGHKTYEQYF.

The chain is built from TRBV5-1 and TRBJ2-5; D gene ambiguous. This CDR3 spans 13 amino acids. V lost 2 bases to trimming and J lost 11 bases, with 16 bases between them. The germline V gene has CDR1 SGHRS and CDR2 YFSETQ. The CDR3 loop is CASSLILDDRQYF. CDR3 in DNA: TGCGCCAGCAGCTTAATCCTAGACGATAGACAGTACTTC. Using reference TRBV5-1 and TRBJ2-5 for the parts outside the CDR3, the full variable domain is KAGVTQTPRYLIKTRGQQVTLSCSPISGHRSVSWYQQTPGQGLQFLFEYFSETQRNKGNFPGRFSGRQFSNSRSEMNVSTLELGDSALYLCASSLILDDRQYFGPGTRLLVL.

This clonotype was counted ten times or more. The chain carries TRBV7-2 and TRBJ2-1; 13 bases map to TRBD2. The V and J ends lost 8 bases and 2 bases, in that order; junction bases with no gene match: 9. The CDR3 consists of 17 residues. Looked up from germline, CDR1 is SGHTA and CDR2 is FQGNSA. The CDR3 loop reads CASGGTSGIYTYNEQFF. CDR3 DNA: TGTGCCAGCGGAGGGACTAGCGGGATTTACACCTACAATGAGCAGTTCTTC.

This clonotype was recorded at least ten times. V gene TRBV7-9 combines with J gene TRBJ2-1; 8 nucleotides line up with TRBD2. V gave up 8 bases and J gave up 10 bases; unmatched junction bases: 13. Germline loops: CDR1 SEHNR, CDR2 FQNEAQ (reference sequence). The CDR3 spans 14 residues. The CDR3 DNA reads TGTGCCAGCGCTGAGAGCGGGAGATTCTTGGAGCAGTTCTTC. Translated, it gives CASAESGRFLEQFF.

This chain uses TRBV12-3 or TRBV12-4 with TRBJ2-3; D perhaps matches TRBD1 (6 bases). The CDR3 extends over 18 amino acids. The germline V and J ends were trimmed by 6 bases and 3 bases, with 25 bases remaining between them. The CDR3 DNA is TGTGCCAGCAGCCTCCCCTCGGCCTATGGGGGCGCGACAGATACGCAGTATTTT. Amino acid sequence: CASSLPSAYGGATDTQYF.

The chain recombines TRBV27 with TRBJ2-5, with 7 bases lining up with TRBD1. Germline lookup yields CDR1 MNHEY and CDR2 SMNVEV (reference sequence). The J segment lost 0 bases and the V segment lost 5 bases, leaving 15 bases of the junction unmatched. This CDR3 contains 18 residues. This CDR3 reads CASSDSHHPGQNQETQYF. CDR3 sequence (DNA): TGTGCCAGCAGTGACTCCCACCACCCGGGACAGAACCAAGAGACCCAGTACTTC.